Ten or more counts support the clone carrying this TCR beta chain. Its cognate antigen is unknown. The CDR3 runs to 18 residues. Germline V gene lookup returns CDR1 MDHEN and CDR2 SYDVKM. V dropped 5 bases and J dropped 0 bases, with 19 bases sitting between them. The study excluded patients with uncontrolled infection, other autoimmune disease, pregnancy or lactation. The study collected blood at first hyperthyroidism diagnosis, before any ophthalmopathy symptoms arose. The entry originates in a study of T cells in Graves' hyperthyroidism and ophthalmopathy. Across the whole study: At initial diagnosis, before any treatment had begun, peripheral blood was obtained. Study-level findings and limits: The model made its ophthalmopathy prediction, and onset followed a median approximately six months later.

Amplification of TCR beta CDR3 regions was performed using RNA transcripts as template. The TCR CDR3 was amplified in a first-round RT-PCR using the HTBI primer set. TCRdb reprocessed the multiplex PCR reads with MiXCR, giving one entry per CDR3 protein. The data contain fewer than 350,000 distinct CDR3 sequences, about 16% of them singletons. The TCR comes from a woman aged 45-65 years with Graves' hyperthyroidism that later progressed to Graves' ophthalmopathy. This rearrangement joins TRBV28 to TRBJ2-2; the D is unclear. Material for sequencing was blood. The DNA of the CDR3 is TGTGCCAGCAGTCCCCAACCCGCCGCTTACGCGAACACCGGGGAGCTGTTTTTT. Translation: CASSPQPAAYANTGELFF. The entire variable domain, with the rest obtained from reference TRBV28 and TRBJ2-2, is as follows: DVKVTQSSRYLVKRTGEKVFLECVQDMDHENMFWYRQDPGLGLRLIYFSYDVKMKEKGDIPEGYSVSREKKERFSLILESASTNQTSMYLCASSPQPAAYANTGELFFGEGSRLTVL.